Detailed here is one T cell receptor beta chain. This entry comes from a study of control samples from healthy donors and cancer patients. The assay was immunoSEQ multiplex PCR, and TCRdb's table has in-frame clones only and misses some. The sample lists tens of thousands of clones, around nine tenths seen once, with roughly 7.6% in the top ten. The source material was blood. The clonotype comes from a woman aged 60-75 years in good health.

The CDR3 nucleotides are TGTGCCAGCAGCGTAGAGGCTAGTGCATGGGAGACCCAGTACTTC. This gives the protein CASSVEASAWETQYF. This chain connects TRBV9 to TRBJ2-5; unclear D gene. Germline V gives CDR1 SGDLS, CDR2 YYNGEE. V shed 0 bases and J shed 5 bases, with 14 bases lying between them. The CDR3 totals 15 residues.